This T cell receptor beta chain was captured in a study of T-cell reconstitution after alpha-beta-depleted transplantation in children. General study findings and limits: Once a year had passed after transplant, T-cell counts and diversity came mostly from newly produced T cells.

The ends lost 5 bases at V and 2 bases at J; junction bases unmatched: 6. The CDR3 extends over 14 amino acids. This clonotype was picked up many times. Its antigen is unknown. For TCRbeta, the library was prepared with unique molecular identifiers. TCRdb ran MiXCR on the PCR reads and lists one entry per CDR3 protein. Of 150,000 to 200,000 distinct CDR3 sequences in the sample, 11% were seen once. This TCR came from a boy younger than 10 with acute myeloid leukemia, due to receive a stem cell transplant. The chain recombines TRBV12-3 or TRBV12-4 with TRBJ2-7; 7 bases are a match to TRBD1. The sequences come from PBMCs, collected before TCRalphabeta/CD19-depleted stem cell transplant. The CDR3 loop reads CASSPYQGAYEQYV. The CDR3 DNA reads TGTGCCAGCAGTCCCTATCAGGGGGCCTACGAGCAGTACGTC.